The 19 T cell receptor beta chains presented below share a single source sample, sequenced in a study of shared T cell receptors in the human thymus. Sequencing used immunoSEQ multiplex PCR; TCRdb keeps in-frame clones, though not all of them. The sample consists of 600,000 or so clones, about 89% of them appearing once. This same sample was also taken into another study, of human thymus T cells.

The sequencing sample was made of thymocytes. These TCRs come from a boy under two years old with a congenital heart defect.

Regarding this clone: The junction departs from germline at one end; a sequencing error may be responsible. Other nucleotide sequences in the sample specify the same CDR3. This sequence joins TRBV7-6 and TRBJ1-6; 7 bases match TRBD1. CDR3 length: 15 residues. Germline assignment: CDR1 SGHVS and CDR2 FNYEAQ. The CDR3 bases are TGTGCCAGCAGTTGGGGACAGACCAATAATTCCCCCCTCCACTTT. As protein: CASSWGQTNNSPLHF. The variable domain in full, completed from reference TRBV7-6 and TRBJ1-6, reads GAGVSQSPRYKVTKRGQDVALRCDPISGHVSLYWYRQALGQGPEFLTYFNYEAQQDKSGLPNDRFSAERPEGSISTLTIQRTEQRDSAMYRCASSWGQTNNSPLHFGNGTRLTVT.

The chain links TRBV29-1 to TRBJ2-1; D might be TRBD2 (6 bases). Trimming removed 4 bases from V and 4 bases from J, with 17 bases in between. Germline V gives CDR1 SQVTM, CDR2 ANQGSEA. The CDR3 consists of 15 residues. CDR3 protein: CSVGPGLEQYNEQFF. The CDR3 DNA reads as TGCAGCGTTGGTCCGGGACTGGAACAATACAATGAGCAGTTCTTC.

J is TRBJ1-2 and V is TRBV7-9, with D perhaps matching TRBD1 (6 bases). V lost 4 bases, J lost 6 bases, and 21 bases lay in between. In germline, CDR1 is SEHNR, CDR2 FQNEAQ (reference sequence). The CDR3 length is 16 residues. CDR3 protein: CASSSEYMDSSDGYTF. CDR3 coding DNA: TGTGCCAGCAGCTCCGAATATATGGACAGTTCTGATGGCTACACCTTC.

The chain joins TRBV28 to TRBJ2-1, with a possible D match to TRBD1 (5 bases). The CDR3 is 16 residues long. Germline CDR1 is MDHEN and CDR2 is SYDVKM. Trimming cost V 0 bases and J 9 bases, with 18 bases left between them. CDR3 DNA: TGTGCCAGCAGTTTATGGGGTTGGGCAGGGTGGGCTGAGCAGTTCTTC. Translation gives CASSLWGWAGWAEQFF.

The V gene is TRBV4-2, the J gene TRBJ1-3; 7 nucleotides line up with TRBD1. Losses at the gene ends were 0 bases for V and 0 bases for J; bases not matched to a gene: 5. The CDR3 loop spans 17 amino acids. Germline V gives CDR1 LGHNA, CDR2 YNFKEQ. DNA for the CDR3: TGTGCCAGCAGCCAAGATCGGGGACAGATCTCTGGAAACACCATATATTTT. Translation gives CASSQDRGQISGNTIYF.

The gene calls are TRBV7-2 and TRBJ2-7, with a weak D call TRBD1 (5 bases). Trimming took off 0 bases at V and 3 bases at J, with 9 bases between the two ends. The CDR3 runs 14 residues. The germline gives CDR1 SGHTA, CDR2 FQGNSA. DNA for the CDR3: TGTGCCAGCAGCTTAGCCTACAGGAGCTACGAGCAGTACTTC. It specifies CASSLAYRSYEQYF.

V usage is TRBV4-3 and J usage is TRBJ1-2, with D tentatively TRBD1 (5 bases). The CDR3 is made up of 15 amino acids. Trimming took off 1 base at V and 4 bases at J, with 13 bases between the two ends. Germline-derived CDR1 and CDR2 are LGHNA and YSLEER. CDR3 in amino acids: CASSQVEGFLYGYTF. DNA for the CDR3: TGCGCCAGCAGCCAAGTGGAGGGGTTTCTCTATGGCTACACCTTC.

The V gene is TRBV6-1, the J gene TRBJ2-7; TRBD2 is a possible D gene (5 bases). Trimming cost V 8 bases and J 5 bases, with 10 bases left between them. CDR3 length: 11 residues. Germline values: CDR1 MNHNS, CDR2 SASEGT. The chain's CDR3 is CASRGPDEQYF. The DNA for the CDR3 is TGTGCCAGCCGGGGTCCGGACGAGCAGTACTTC.

To note about this clone: At the DNA level, this CDR3 is encoded by other sequences in the same sample as well. The chain combines TRBV5-4 with TRBJ2-3, with D uncertain. Trimming took 3 bases from V and 3 from J, leaving 5 bases between them. The CDR3 totals 12 residues. From germline, CDR1 is SGHNT and CDR2 YYREEE (reference sequence). The DNA of the CDR3 is TGTGCCAGCAGCTCCCTAACAGATACGCAGTATTTT. It is translated as CASSSLTDTQYF.

The CDR3 bases are TGCGCCAGCAGCCAAGTTGCCACGCACTCGAACACCGGGGAGCTGTTTTTT. It specifies CASSQVATHSNTGELFF. The J gene is TRBJ2-2, the V gene TRBV4-3, with D unresolved. Per germline, CDR1 LGHNA and CDR2 YSLEER. V was pared by 1 base and J by 0 bases, with 12 bases between. This CDR3 region has 17 residues.

The chain is built from TRBV4-3 and TRBJ1-4; a possible D gene is TRBD1 (5 bases). This CDR3 comprises 15 residues. V lost 4 bases to trimming and J lost 8 bases, with 17 bases between them. The germline CDR1 and CDR2 sequences are LGHNA and YSLEER. This CDR3 is CASSLYGGGEEKLFF. CDR3 coding DNA: TGCGCCAGCAGCCTTTACGGGGGAGGAGAGGAAAAACTGTTTTTT.

The chain has TRBV27 and TRBJ2-5; D is perhaps TRBD1 (6 bases). The CDR3 totals 15 residues. V gave up 6 bases and J gave up 5 bases, with 19 bases separating them. The germline CDR1 and CDR2 sequences are MNHEY and SMNVEV (reference sequence). The CDR3 spells CASSRLRGRLETQYF. In DNA, the CDR3 is TGTGCCAGCAGCCGACTCAGGGGTCGGTTGGAGACCCAGTACTTC.

This chain uses TRBV9 with TRBJ2-5; tentatively, D is TRBD1 (6 bases). Trimming cost V 3 bases and J 2 bases, with 11 bases left between them. This CDR3 has 14 amino acids. Germline V CDR1 and CDR2: SGDLS, YYNGEE. CDR3 loop: CASSGTEIQETQYF. The CDR3 DNA sequence: TGTGCCAGCAGCGGGACAGAAATACAAGAGACCCAGTACTTC.

The genes are TRBV11-2 and TRBJ2-7, with TRBD2 as a possible D gene (6 bases). The CDR3 is 15 residues long. The germline gives CDR1 SGHAT, CDR2 FQNNGV. V was cut by 5 bases and J by 4 bases, with 18 bases left in between. The CDR3 DNA follows: TGTGCCAGCAGCCCGGGGGTCCTTGTGGGATACGAGCAGTACTTC. The encoded protein is CASSPGVLVGYEQYF.

V and J are TRBV28 and TRBJ2-3; 9 nucleotides line up with TRBD2. In germline, CDR1 is MDHEN, CDR2 SYDVKM. J was trimmed by 2 bases and V by 4 bases; bases with no gene match: 10. The length of the CDR3 is 17 residues. As DNA, the CDR3 is TGTGCCAGCAGTTCCCAATCTAGCGGGATACTCACAGATACGCAGTATTTT. Amino acids: CASSSQSSGILTDTQYF.

This clone occurred once. This rearrangement joins TRBV20-1 to TRBJ2-3, with D possibly TRBD2 on 5 matching bases. V was clipped by 6 bases and J by 7 bases, with 11 bases between them. The CDR3 is made up of 11 amino acids. CDR1 is DFQATT and CDR2 is SNEGSKA in the germline V gene (reference sequence). CDR3 residues: CSAVDGNTQYF. DNA of the CDR3: TGCAGTGCCGTCGACGGGAATACGCAGTATTTT.

The chain carries TRBV6-1 and TRBJ2-7; the D gene is possibly TRBD2 (5 bases). Per germline, CDR1 MNHNS and CDR2 SASEGT. The V end was cut by 4 bases, the J end by 3 bases, with 16 bases between. The CDR3 is made up of 15 amino acids. CDR3 DNA sequence: TGTGCCAGCAGTGGGACTCCCAAAGAACTCTACGAGCAGTACTTC. Its translation is CASSGTPKELYEQYF.

The V call is TRBV27, the J call TRBJ1-4, with D maybe TRBD1 (5 bases). V lost 6 bases, J lost 3 bases, and 8 bases lay in between. The CDR3 extends over 13 amino acids. Germline CDR1 reads MNHEY; CDR2 reads SMNVEV (reference sequence). The CDR3 loop is CASRGEANEKLFF. DNA of the CDR3: TGTGCCAGCAGAGGGGAGGCTAATGAAAAACTGTTTTTT.

The genes are TRBV30 and TRBJ2-3, with TRBD2 matching 13 bases. The CDR3 has 17 amino acids. Unmatched junction bases numbered 8, after V lost 2 bases and J lost 3 bases. The germline V gene encodes CDR1 GTSNPN and CDR2 SVGIG (reference sequence). CDR3 amino acids: CAWSPRTSGRSTDTQYF. The CDR3 coding sequence is TGTGCCTGGAGTCCGCGGACTAGCGGGAGATCGACAGATACGCAGTATTTT.